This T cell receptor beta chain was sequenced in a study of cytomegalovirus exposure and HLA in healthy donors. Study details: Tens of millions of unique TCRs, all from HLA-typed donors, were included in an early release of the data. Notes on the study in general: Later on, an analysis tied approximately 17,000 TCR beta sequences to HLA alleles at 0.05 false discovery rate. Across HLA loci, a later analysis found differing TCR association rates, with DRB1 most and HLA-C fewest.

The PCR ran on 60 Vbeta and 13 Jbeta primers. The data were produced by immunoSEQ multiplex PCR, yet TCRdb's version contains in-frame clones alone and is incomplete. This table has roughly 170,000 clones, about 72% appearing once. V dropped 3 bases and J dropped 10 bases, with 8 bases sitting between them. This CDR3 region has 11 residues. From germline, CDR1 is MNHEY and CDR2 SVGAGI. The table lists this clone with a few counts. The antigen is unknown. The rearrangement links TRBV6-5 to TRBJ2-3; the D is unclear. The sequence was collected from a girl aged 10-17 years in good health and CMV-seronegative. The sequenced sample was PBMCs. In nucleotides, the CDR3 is TGTGCCAGCAGTTATGAGCACGCGCAGTATTTT. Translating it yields CASSYEHAQYF.